A few counts support the clone carrying this TCR beta chain. Antigen specificity is unknown. The data are from a study of CD8+CD57+ T cells in acquired aplastic anemia. The CDR3 spans 14 residues. V dropped 4 bases and J dropped 7; count of bases not matched to a gene: 9. CDR1 and CDR2 from the germline V gene are SGHNT and YYREEE (reference sequence). It was genomic DNA that served as the template for profiling TCR beta VDJ and CDR3. Via MiXCR, TCRdb re-called the reads, giving one row per CDR3 protein. The sample lists 200,000 to 250,000 distinct CDR3 sequences, about 37% occurring once. Broader study findings: In common between the patients and the controls were around 29 CD8+ CDR3 sequences.

The rearrangement links TRBV5-4 to TRBJ2-7, with 9 bases lining up with TRBD1. The sequenced material came from sorted CD4+, CD8+, or CD8+CD57+ T cells (not recorded which) from PBMCs. The TCR sequence derives from a human donor in good health, serving as a control. The CDR3 region has the DNA TGTGCCAGCAGCGCTGGACAGGGGTCCGGGGAGCAGTACTTC. As protein: CASSAGQGSGEQYF.